This is a list of T cell receptor beta chains from one sample in a study of T cell repertoires in cytomegalovirus infection. Antigens of these TCRs are unknown. TCRdb passed the reads through MiXCR, listing each CDR3 protein once. The table shows fewer than 1,000,000 distinct CDR3 sequences, with about 33% occurring only once. The specimen was cultured CD8+ T cells from PBMCs, collected from culture after CMV antigen stimulation. These receptors were collected from a human donor in good health (CMV status not recorded). Some clones in this sample may be carry-over from other donors' samples. Both conserved end residues are part of each CDR3. The order of the fields is D gene, clone size, V gene, J gene, CDR3 protein, CDR3 DNA. A D gene is named only where the DNA matches it firmly. Only some rows state a clone size, as once, few, many or a class for expanded clones.

D gene: -
clone size: -
V gene: TRBV7-9
J gene: TRBJ2-3
CDR3 protein: CASSLLPGVQSTDTQYF
CDR3 DNA: TGTGCCAGCAGCCTGCTGCCCGGGGTACAGAGCACAGATACGCAGTATTTT

D gene: TRBD1
clone size: few
V gene: TRBV7-3
J gene: TRBJ1-1
CDR3 protein: CASSRGQGSTEAFF
CDR3 DNA: TGTGCCAGCAGCCGGGGACAGGGTTCGACTGAAGCTTTCTTT

D gene: TRBD1
clone size: -
V gene: TRBV27
J gene: TRBJ1-5
CDR3 protein: CASSSTGGAGQPQHF
CDR3 DNA: TGTGCCAGCAGTTCTACAGGGGGCGCCGGGCAGCCCCAGCATTTT

D gene: -
clone size: few
V gene: TRBV6-1
J gene: TRBJ2-1
CDR3 protein: CASSPSPITYNEQFF
CDR3 DNA: TGTGCCAGCAGTCCCTCGCCCATCACCTACAATGAGCAGTTCTTC

D gene: -
clone size: -
V gene: TRBV27
J gene: TRBJ2-5
CDR3 protein: CASSLPHGKGELRETQYF
CDR3 DNA: TGTGCCAGCAGTTTACCCCACGGGAAAGGAGAATTAAGAGAGACCCAGTACTTC

D gene: -
clone size: few
V gene: TRBV15
J gene: TRBJ1-1
CDR3 protein: CATSRERGSKAFF
CDR3 DNA: TGTGCCACCAGCAGAGAGAGAGGATCCAAAGCTTTCTTT

D gene: TRBD1
clone size: -
V gene: TRBV6-2/TRBV6-3
J gene: TRBJ2-2
CDR3 protein: CASSSPGTGVFFANTGELFF
CDR3 DNA: TGTGCCAGCAGTTCCCCCGGGACAGGGGTTTTCTTCGCGAACACCGGGGAGCTGTTTTTT

D gene: TRBD2
clone size: many
V gene: TRBV7-8
J gene: TRBJ2-1
CDR3 protein: CASSLYPRTGLDEQFF
CDR3 DNA: TGTGCCAGCAGCTTATACCCCCGGACTGGACTAGATGAGCAGTTCTTC

D gene: -
clone size: many
V gene: TRBV7-8
J gene: TRBJ1-1
CDR3 protein: CASSLVEVGDTEAFF
CDR3 DNA: TGTGCCAGCAGCTTAGTAGAGGTCGGCGACACTGAAGCTTTCTTT

D gene: TRBD1
clone size: -
V gene: TRBV13
J gene: TRBJ1-4
CDR3 protein: CTSSSSPLTGKSPFATNEKLFF
CDR3 DNA: TGTACCAGCAGCTCTTCCCCTCTGACAGGGAAATCTCCCTTTGCAACTAATGAAAAACTGTTTTTT

D gene: -
clone size: few
V gene: TRBV5-1
J gene: TRBJ1-1
CDR3 protein: CATQTDLNTEAFF
CDR3 DNA: TGCGCCACCCAAACCGACCTGAACACTGAAGCTTTCTTT

D gene: TRBD1
clone size: -
V gene: TRBV23-1
J gene: TRBJ2-3
CDR3 protein: CASSHDLDRGRSDTQYF
CDR3 DNA: TGCGCCAGCAGTCACGACCTAGACAGGGGGCGATCAGATACGCAGTATTTT

D gene: -
clone size: -
V gene: TRBV29-1
J gene: TRBJ1-1
CDR3 protein: CSVEDLTYDTEAFF
CDR3 DNA: TGCAGCGTTGAAGATCTTACATATGACACTGAAGCTTTCTTT

D gene: TRBD1
clone size: -
V gene: TRBV3-1
J gene: TRBJ2-7
CDR3 protein: CASSQDQRDRGRLSQYF
CDR3 DNA: TGTGCCAGCAGCCAAGATCAGCGAGACAGGGGGCGTCTGAGTCAGTACTTC

D gene: -
clone size: -
V gene: TRBV4-1
J gene: TRBJ1-1
CDR3 protein: CASRGLENTEAFF
CDR3 DNA: TGCGCCAGCAGGGGCCTGGAAAACACTGAAGCTTTCTTT

D gene: -
clone size: few
V gene: TRBV27
J gene: TRBJ2-3
CDR3 protein: CASSSLVPAQVDTQYF
CDR3 DNA: TGTGCCAGCAGTTCGTTAGTGCCGGCGCAAGTAGATACGCAGTATTTT

D gene: -
clone size: few
V gene: TRBV6-2/TRBV6-3
J gene: TRBJ2-1
CDR3 protein: CASSYGEAPLNEQFF
CDR3 DNA: TGTGCCAGCAGTTACGGGGAAGCCCCCCTTAATGAGCAGTTCTTC

D gene: -
clone size: few
V gene: TRBV11-2
J gene: TRBJ1-6
CDR3 protein: CASREGGAVSSYNSPLHF
CDR3 DNA: TGTGCCAGCAGGGAAGGGGGGGCGGTGAGCTCCTATAATTCACCCCTCCACTTT

D gene: -
clone size: -
V gene: TRBV6-2/TRBV6-3
J gene: TRBJ1-1
CDR3 protein: CASSYGLVQDFSMNTEAFF
CDR3 DNA: TGTGCCAGCAGTTACGGTCTGGTTCAGGATTTTTCCATGAACACTGAAGCTTTCTTT

D gene: -
clone size: few
V gene: TRBV5-8
J gene: TRBJ2-1
CDR3 protein: CASIPPWGNSYNEQFF
CDR3 DNA: TGTGCCAGCATCCCCCCCTGGGGCAACTCCTACAATGAGCAGTTCTTC

D gene: -
clone size: few
V gene: TRBV5-1
J gene: TRBJ1-1
CDR3 protein: CASSLVRQKNTEAFF
CDR3 DNA: TGCGCCAGCAGCTTGGTTCGACAGAAAAACACTGAAGCTTTCTTT

D gene: -
clone size: -
V gene: TRBV11-1
J gene: TRBJ1-1
CDR3 protein: CASSSSVGREAFF
CDR3 DNA: TGTGCCAGCAGCTCCTCCGTGGGACGGGAAGCTTTCTTT

D gene: TRBD1
clone size: many
V gene: TRBV7-2
J gene: TRBJ2-2
CDR3 protein: CASSSRQGEVNTGELFF
CDR3 DNA: TGTGCCAGCAGCTCACGACAGGGTGAAGTGAACACCGGGGAGCTGTTTTTT

D gene: -
clone size: few
V gene: TRBV27
J gene: TRBJ1-6
CDR3 protein: CASSLSGPNSPLHF
CDR3 DNA: TGTGCCAGCAGTTTATCAGGGCCCAATTCACCCCTCCACTTT

D gene: -
clone size: -
V gene: TRBV12-3/TRBV12-4
J gene: TRBJ2-6
CDR3 protein: CASSLGIGANVLTF
CDR3 DNA: TGTGCCAGCAGTTTGGGGATTGGGGCCAACGTCCTGACTTTC

D gene: -
clone size: many
V gene: TRBV7-6
J gene: TRBJ2-7
CDR3 protein: CASSFGINEQYF
CDR3 DNA: TGTGCCAGCAGCTTTGGAATCAACGAGCAGTACTTC

D gene: -
clone size: few
V gene: TRBV6-2/TRBV6-3
J gene: TRBJ2-2
CDR3 protein: CASTTGRGFNTGELFF
CDR3 DNA: TGTGCCAGCACCACTGGTCGGGGATTCAACACCGGGGAGCTGTTTTTT

D gene: -
clone size: -
V gene: TRBV7-9
J gene: TRBJ1-2
CDR3 protein: CASSQGEGLYGYTF
CDR3 DNA: TGTGCCAGCAGCCAGGGAGAGGGACTCTATGGCTACACCTTC

D gene: -
clone size: few
V gene: TRBV12-3/TRBV12-4
J gene: TRBJ2-1
CDR3 protein: CASRAGQNYNEQFF
CDR3 DNA: TGTGCCAGCAGGGCGGGACAGAATTACAATGAGCAGTTCTTC